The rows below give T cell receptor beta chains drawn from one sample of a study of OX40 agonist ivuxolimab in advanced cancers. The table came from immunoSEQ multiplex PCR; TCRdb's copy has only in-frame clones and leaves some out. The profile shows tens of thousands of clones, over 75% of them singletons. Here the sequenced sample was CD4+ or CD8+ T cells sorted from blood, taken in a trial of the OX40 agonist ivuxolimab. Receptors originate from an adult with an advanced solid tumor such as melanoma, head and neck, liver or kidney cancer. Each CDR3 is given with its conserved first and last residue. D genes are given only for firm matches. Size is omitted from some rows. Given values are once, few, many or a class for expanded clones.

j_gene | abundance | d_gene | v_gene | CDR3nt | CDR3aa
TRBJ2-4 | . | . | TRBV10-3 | TGTGCCATCAGTGAGTCGGGTAGTGAGGACATTCAGTACTTC | CAISESGSEDIQYF
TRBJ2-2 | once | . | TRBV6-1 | TGTGCCAGCAGTGAAGCAGGAGGGAACGGGGAGCTGTTTTTT | CASSEAGGNGELFF
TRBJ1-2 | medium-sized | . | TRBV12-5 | TGTGCTAGTGGTTACACCAGGGATGCTAACTATGGCTACACCTTC | CASGYTRDANYGYTF
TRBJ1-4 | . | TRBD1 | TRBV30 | TGTGCCTGGTCTCCGGGACAGAGTAATGAAAAACTGTTTTTT | CAWSPGQSNEKLFF
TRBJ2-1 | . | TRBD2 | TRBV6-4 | TGTGCCAGCAGTGCTCAGCGGGGTGTTTACAATGAGCAGTTCTTC | CASSAQRGVYNEQFF
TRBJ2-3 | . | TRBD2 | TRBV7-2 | TGTGCCAGCAGCTTAGGGCGGGCGGGACTACACACAGATACGCAGTATTTT | CASSLGRAGLHTDTQYF
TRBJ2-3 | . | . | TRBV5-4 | TGTGCCAGCAGCTGGGCCGGGACTTCGGCCACAGATACGCAGTATTTT | CASSWAGTSATDTQYF
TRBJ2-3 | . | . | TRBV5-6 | TGTGCCAGCAGCTTGCTTTTTGGGGGTACAGATACGCAGTATTTT | CASSLLFGGTDTQYF
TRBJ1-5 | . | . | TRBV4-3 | TGCGCCAGCAGCCTCGGGAATCAGCCCCAGCATTTT | CASSLGNQPQHF
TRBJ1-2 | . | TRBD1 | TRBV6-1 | TGTGCCAGCAGTGAAAACCTGGGACAGACCTATGGCTACACCTTC | CASSENLGQTYGYTF
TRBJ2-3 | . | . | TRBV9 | TGTGCCAGCAGCGTTTTGGGCGGGGTCAGCACAGATACGCAGTATTTT | CASSVLGGVSTDTQYF
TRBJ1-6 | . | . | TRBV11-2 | TGTGCCAGCACCGAGAACCCCCCGAATTCACCCCTCCACTTT | CASTENPPNSPLHF
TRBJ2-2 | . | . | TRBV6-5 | TGTGCCAGCAAGTCTGGGGGGACGGCCGGGGAGCTGTTTTTT | CASKSGGTAGELFF
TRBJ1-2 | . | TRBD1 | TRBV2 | TGTGCCAGCAGTGCAACGGGACAGGGGTTGGGAGGTGACTATGGCTACACCTTC | CASSATGQGLGGDYGYTF
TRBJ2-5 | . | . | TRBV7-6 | TGTGCCAGCAGCTTAGAAACCTGGGGCGGGGAGACCCAGTACTTC | CASSLETWGGETQYF
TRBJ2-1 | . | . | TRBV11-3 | TGTGCCAGCAGCTTAGGGTCGGCCTCCTACAATGAGCAGTTCTTC | CASSLGSASYNEQFF
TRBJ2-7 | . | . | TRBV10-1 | TGCGCCAGCAGTGAGGCGGGACGCCGGGAGCAGTACTTC | CASSEAGRREQYF
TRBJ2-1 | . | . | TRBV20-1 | TGCAGTGCCGAGATGTATGAGCAGTTCTTC | CSAEMYEQFF
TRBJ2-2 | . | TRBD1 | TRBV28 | TGTGCCAGCAGTTTATCAACCAGGGGGCGCGCCGGGGAGCTGTTTTTT | CASSLSTRGRAGELFF
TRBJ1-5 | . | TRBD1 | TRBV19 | TGTGCCAGTAGTATCCGGACAGGGGTGACGGATCAGCCCCAGCATTTT | CASSIRTGVTDQPQHF
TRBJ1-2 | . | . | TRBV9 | TGTGCCAGCAGCGTGCTTACAGGGAACTATGGCTACACCTTC | CASSVLTGNYGYTF
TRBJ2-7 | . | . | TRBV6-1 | TGTGCCAGCCGGGTAACTAGTCCCTACGAGCAGTGCTTC | CASRVTSPYEQCF
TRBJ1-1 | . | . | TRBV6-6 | TGTGCCAGCAGTCCGCAGGGGAACACTGAAGCTTTCTTT | CASSPQGNTEAFF
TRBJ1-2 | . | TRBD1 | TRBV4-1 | TGCGCCAGCAGCCAAGCCCTGGGACAGGGAGGCACCTATGGCTACACCTTC | CASSQALGQGGTYGYTF
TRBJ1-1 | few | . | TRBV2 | TGTGCCAGCAGTCGAGAATTTAACACTGAAGCTTTCTTT | CASSREFNTEAFF
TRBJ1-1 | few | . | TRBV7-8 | TGTGCCAGCAGCTTAGGGGGGTCGAACACTGAAGCTTTCTTT | CASSLGGSNTEAFF
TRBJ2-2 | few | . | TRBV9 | TGTGCCAGCAGCCCACCCACGGGAGTGAACATCGGGGAGCTGTTTTTT | CASSPPTGVNIGELFF
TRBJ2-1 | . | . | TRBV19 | TGTGCCACCAAGGGGGTGAGGGGAGAGGCCTACAATGAGCAGTTCTTC | CATKGVRGEAYNEQFF
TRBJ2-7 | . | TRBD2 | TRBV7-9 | TGTGCCACCAACCCTAGCGGGAGAACCCACGAGCAGTACTTC | CATNPSGRTHEQYF
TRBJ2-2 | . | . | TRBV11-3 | TGTGCCAGCAGCCCAGGGGGGAAACAGAACACCGGGGAGCTGTTTTTT | CASSPGGKQNTGELFF
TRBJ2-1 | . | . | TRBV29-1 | TGCAGCGCCAACGTCGGCAGCAACTCCTACAATGAGCAGTTCTTC | CSANVGSNSYNEQFF
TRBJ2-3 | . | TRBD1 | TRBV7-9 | TGTGCCAGCAGCCTAAGGACAGGGAGCACAGATACGCAGTATTTT | CASSLRTGSTDTQYF
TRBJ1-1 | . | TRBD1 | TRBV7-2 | TGTGCCAGCAGCAAACGGACAGGGGTCAGGAACACTGAAGCTTTCTTT | CASSKRTGVRNTEAFF
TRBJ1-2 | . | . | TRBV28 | TGTGCCAGCAGTTACCCCACCTGGCAGGGGCTTGGCTACACCTTC | CASSYPTWQGLGYTF
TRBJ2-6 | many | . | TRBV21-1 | TGTGCCAGCAGCAGACAAACAGGGATTGGGGCCAACGTCCTGACTTTC | CASSRQTGIGANVLTF
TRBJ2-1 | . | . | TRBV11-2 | TGTGCCAGCAGCTCCCTCACTGGGGCGCACAATGAGCAGTTCTTC | CASSSLTGAHNEQFF
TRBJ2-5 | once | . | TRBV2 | TGTGCCAGCAGAAACGGGACCGCCATAAGGACCCAGTACTTC | CASRNGTAIRTQYF